This TCR beta chain comes out of a study of shared clonotypes between healthy human individuals. Whole-study context: Donors had three CD4 naive, three CD4 memory, two CD8 naive and one CD8 memory plate apiece.

Genomic DNA of every subset was divided equally among multiple immunoSEQ plates. Sequenced by immunoSEQ multiplex PCR; TCRdb stores in-frame clones only, minus some. The sample lists about 600,000 clones; approximately 97% were seen once. Remarks on this clone: Its antigen is not identified. Other DNA variants within this sample encode the same CDR3.

Donors, healthy HIV-negative adults, lacked recent acute infections or vaccinations. Overall study results and limits: An effect of sequencing depth on clonotype sharing among donors was expected.

The germline V and J ends were trimmed by 4 bases and 4 bases, with 8 bases remaining between them. CDR1 is SNHLY, CDR2 FYNNEI, per germline. The CDR3 extends over 13 amino acids. Sequencing was done on a sample of naive CD4+ T cells sorted from blood. Specified subset: CD45RA+ positively selected. This clonotype was sampled from a woman aged 25 to 39 in good health. The V call is TRBV2, the J call TRBJ1-5; the D is unclear. The CDR3 loop is CASSVRGNQPQHF. The CDR3 DNA is TGTGCCAGCAGTGTTCGCGGTAATCAGCCCCAGCATTTT. The full variable domain, rest sourced from reference TRBV2 and TRBJ1-5, is EPEVTQTPSHQVTQMGQEVILRCVPISNHLYFYWYRQILGQKVEFLVSFYNNEISEKSEIFDDQFSVERPDGSNFTLKIRSTKLEDSAMYFCASSVRGNQPQHFGDGTRLSIL.